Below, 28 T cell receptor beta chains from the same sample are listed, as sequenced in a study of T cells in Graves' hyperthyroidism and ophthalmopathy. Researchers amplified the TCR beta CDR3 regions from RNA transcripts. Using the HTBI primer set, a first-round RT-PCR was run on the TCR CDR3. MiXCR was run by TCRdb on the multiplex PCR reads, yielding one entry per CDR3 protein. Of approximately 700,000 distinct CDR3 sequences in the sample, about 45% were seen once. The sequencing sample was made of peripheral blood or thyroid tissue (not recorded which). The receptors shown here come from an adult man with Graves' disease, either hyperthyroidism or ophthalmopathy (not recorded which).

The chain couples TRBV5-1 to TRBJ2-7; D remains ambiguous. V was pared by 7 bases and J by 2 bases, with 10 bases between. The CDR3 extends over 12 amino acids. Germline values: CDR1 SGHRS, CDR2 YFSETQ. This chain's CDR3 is CASAWETYEQYF. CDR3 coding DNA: TGCGCCAGCGCCTGGGAAACCTACGAGCAGTACTTC.

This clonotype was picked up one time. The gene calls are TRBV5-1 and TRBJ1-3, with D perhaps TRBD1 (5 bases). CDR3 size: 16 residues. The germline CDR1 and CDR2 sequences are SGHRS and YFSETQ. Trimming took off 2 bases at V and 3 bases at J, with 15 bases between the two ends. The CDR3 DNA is TGCGCCAGCAGCTTCACCTCCGGGACCGGTGGAAACACCATATATTTT. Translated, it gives CASSFTSGTGGNTIYF.

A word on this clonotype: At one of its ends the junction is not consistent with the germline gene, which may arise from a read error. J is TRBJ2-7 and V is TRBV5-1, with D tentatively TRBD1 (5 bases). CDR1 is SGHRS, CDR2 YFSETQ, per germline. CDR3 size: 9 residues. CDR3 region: CASTSDNTF. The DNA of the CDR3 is TGCGCCAGCACCTCGGACAATACCTTC.

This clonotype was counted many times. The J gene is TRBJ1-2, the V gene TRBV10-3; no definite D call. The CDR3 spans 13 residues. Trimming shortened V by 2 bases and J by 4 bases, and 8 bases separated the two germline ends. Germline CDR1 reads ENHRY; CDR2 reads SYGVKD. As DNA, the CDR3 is TGTGCCATCAGTGAGGGCCCCGGCTATGGCTACACCTTC. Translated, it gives CAISEGPGYGYTF.

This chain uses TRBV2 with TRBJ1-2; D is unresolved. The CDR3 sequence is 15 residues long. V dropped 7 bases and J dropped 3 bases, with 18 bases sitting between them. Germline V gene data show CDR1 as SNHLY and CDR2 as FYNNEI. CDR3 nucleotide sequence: TGTGCCAGCACATCATCAGACCATGGCTACTATGGCTACACCTTC. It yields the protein CASTSSDHGYYGYTF.

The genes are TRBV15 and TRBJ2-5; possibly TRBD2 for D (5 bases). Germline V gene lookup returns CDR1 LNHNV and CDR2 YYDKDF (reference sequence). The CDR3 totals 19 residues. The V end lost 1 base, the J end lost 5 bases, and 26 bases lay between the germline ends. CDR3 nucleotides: TGTGCCACCAGCAGAGGCGGAAATGACGGACTTCCCACGGGCGAGACCCAGTACTTC. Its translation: CATSRGGNDGLPTGETQYF. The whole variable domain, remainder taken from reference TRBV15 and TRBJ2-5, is DAMVIQNPRYQVTQFGKPVTLSCSQTLNHNVMYWYQQKSSQAPKLLFHYYDKDFNNEADTPDNFQSRRPNTSFCFLDIRSPGLGDTAMYLCATSRGGNDGLPTGETQYFGPGTRLLVL.

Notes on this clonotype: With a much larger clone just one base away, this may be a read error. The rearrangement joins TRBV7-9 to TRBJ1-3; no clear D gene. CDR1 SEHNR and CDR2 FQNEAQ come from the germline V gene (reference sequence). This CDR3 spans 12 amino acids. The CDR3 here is CASSAIGSTIYF. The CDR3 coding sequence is TGTGCCAGCAGTGCGATTGGAAGCACCATATATTTT. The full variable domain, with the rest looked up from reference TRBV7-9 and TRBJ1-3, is DTGVSQNPRHKITKRGQNVTFRCDPISEHNRLYWYRQTLGQGPEFLTYFQNEAQLEKSRLLSDRFSAERPKGSFSTLEIQRTEQGDSAMYLCASSAIGSTIYFGEGSWLTVV.

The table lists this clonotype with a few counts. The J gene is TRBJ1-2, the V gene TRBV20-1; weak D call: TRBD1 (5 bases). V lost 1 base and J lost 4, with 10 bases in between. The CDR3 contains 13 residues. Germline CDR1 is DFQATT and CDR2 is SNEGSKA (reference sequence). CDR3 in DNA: TGCAGTGCTAGAGCCAGGGCTTCCTATGGCTACACCTTC. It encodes CSARARASYGYTF.

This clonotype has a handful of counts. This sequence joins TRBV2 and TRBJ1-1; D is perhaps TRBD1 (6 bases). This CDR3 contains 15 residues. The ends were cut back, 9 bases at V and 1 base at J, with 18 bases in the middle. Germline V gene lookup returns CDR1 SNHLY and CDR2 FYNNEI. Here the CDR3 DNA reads TGTGCCAGTAGTCCCCAGGACAGCTCGAACACTGAAGCTTTCTTT. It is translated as CASSPQDSSNTEAFF.

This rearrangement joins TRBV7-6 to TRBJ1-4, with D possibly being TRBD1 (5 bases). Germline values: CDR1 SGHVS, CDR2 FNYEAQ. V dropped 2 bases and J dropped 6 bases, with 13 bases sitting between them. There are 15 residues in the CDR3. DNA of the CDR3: TGTGCCAGCAGCTTATCCGGAGGGGTGGATGAAAAACTGTTTTTT. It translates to CASSLSGGVDEKLFF.

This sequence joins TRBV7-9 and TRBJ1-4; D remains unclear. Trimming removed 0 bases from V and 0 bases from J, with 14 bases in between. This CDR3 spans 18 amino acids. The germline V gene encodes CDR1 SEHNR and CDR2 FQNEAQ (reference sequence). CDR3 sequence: CASSLAGRSTATNEKLFF. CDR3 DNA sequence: TGTGCCAGCAGCTTAGCAGGCAGGTCAACTGCAACTAATGAAAAACTGTTTTTT. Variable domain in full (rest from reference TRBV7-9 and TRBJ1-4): DTGVSQNPRHKITKRGQNVTFRCDPISEHNRLYWYRQTLGQGPEFLTYFQNEAQLEKSRLLSDRFSAERPKGSFSTLEIQRTEQGDSAMYLCASSLAGRSTATNEKLFFGSGTQLSVL.

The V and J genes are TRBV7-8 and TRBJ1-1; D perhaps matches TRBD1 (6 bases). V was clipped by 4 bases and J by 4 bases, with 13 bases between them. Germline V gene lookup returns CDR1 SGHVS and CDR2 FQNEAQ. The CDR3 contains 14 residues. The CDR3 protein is CASSWGLGGTEAFF. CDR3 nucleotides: TGTGCCAGCAGCTGGGGGCTGGGGGGCACTGAAGCTTTCTTT.

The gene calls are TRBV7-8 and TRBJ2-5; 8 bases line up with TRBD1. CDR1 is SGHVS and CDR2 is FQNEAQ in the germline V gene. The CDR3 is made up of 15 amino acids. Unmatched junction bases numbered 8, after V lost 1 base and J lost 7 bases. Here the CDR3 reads CASSLESGGAGTQYF. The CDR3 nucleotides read TGTGCCAGCAGCTTAGAGTCAGGGGGCGCGGGGACCCAGTACTTC.

The CDR3 here is CASSLEFSVMNTEAFF. CDR3 DNA: TGTGCCAGCAGCTTAGAATTTTCAGTCATGAACACTGAAGCTTTCTTT. The gene calls are TRBV7-9 and TRBJ1-1; D is unresolved. This CDR3 contains 16 residues. The V end lost 1 base, the J end lost 0 bases, and 12 bases lay between the germline ends. Germline CDR1 SEHNR, CDR2 FQNEAQ (reference sequence). Full variable domain (remainder filled in from reference TRBV7-9 and TRBJ1-1): DTGVSQNPRHKITKRGQNVTFRCDPISEHNRLYWYRQTLGQGPEFLTYFQNEAQLEKSRLLSDRFSAERPKGSFSTLEIQRTEQGDSAMYLCASSLEFSVMNTEAFFGQGTRLTVV.

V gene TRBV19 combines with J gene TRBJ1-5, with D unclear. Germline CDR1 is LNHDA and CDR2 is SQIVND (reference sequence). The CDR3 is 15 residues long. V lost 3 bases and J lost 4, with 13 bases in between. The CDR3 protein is CASSIVERLNQPQHF. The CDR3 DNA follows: TGTGCCAGTAGTATTGTTGAACGGTTAAATCAGCCCCAGCATTTT.

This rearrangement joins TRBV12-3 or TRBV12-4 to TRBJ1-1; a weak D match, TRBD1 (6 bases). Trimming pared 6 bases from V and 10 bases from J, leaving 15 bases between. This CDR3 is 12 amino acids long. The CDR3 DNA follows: TGTGCCAGCAGATCCGGGACACCCGTAGCTTTCTTT. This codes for CASRSGTPVAFF.

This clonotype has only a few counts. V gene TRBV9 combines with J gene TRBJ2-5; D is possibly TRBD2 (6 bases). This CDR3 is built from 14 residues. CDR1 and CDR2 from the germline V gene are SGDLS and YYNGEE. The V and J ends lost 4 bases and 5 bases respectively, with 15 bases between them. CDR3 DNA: TGTGCCAGCAGCCAAGCTAGCCGGGGGGAGACCCAGTACTTC. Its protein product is CASSQASRGETQYF.

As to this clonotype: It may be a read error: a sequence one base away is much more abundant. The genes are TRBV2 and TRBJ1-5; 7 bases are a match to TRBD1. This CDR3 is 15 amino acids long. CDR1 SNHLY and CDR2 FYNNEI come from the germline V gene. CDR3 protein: CASSPRQGGNQRQHF. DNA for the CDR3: TGTGCCAGCAGTCCCCGCCAGGGGGGCAATCAGCGCCAGCATTTT.

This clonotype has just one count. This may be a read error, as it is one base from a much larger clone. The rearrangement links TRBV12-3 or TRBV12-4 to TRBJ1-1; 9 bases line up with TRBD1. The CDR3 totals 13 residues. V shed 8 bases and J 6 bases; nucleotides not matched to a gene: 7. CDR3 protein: CASGRTGAPEAFF. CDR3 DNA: TGTGCCAGCGGGCGGACAGGGGCACCTGAAGCTTTCTTT.

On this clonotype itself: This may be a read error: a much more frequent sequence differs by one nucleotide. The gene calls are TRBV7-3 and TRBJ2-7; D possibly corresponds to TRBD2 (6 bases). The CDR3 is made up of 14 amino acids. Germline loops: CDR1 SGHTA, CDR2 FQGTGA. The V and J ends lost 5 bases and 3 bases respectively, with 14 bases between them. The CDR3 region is CASSPRLVSYEQYF. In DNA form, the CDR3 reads TGTGCCAGCAGCCCCAGACTAGTCAGCTACGAGCAGTACTTC.

CDR3 protein: CASSPPGGLALHF. For the CDR3, the DNA is TGTGCCAGCAGTCCCCCGGGGGGGCTAGCCCTCCACTTT. This chain uses TRBV25-1 with TRBJ1-6; tentatively, D is TRBD1 (6 bases). Germline assignment: CDR1 MGHDK and CDR2 SYGVNS. V shed 5 bases and J shed 14 bases, with 16 bases lying between them. CDR3 length: 13 residues.

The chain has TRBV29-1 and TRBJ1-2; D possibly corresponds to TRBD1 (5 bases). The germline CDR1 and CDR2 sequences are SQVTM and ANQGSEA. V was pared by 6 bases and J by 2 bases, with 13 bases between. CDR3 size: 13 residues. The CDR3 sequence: CSVRPGANYGYTF. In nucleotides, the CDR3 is TGCAGCGTGAGACCCGGGGCCAACTATGGCTACACCTTC. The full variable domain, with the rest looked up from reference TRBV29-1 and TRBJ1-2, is SAVISQKPSRDICQRGTSLTIQCQVDSQVTMMFWYRQQPGQSLTLIATANQGSEATYESGFVIDKFPISRPNLTFSTLTVSNMSPEDSSIYLCSVRPGANYGYTFGSGTRLTVV.

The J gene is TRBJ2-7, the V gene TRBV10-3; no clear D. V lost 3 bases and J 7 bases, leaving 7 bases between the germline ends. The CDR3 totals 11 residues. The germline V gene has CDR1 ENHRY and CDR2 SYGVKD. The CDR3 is CAISETGEQYF. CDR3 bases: TGTGCCATCAGTGAAACTGGGGAGCAGTACTTC.

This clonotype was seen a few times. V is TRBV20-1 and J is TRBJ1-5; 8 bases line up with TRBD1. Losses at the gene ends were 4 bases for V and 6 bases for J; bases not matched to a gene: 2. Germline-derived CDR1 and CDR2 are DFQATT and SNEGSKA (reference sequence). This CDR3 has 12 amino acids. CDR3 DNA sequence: TGCAGTGCTACAGGGGGCGCTCAGCCCCAGCATTTT. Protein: CSATGGAQPQHF.

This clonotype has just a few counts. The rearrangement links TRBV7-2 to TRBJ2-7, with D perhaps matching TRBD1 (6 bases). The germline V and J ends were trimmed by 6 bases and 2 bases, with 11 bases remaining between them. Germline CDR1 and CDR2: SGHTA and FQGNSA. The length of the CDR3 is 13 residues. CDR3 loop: CASSYQGPYEQYF. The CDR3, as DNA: TGTGCCAGCAGTTATCAGGGGCCCTACGAGCAGTACTTC.

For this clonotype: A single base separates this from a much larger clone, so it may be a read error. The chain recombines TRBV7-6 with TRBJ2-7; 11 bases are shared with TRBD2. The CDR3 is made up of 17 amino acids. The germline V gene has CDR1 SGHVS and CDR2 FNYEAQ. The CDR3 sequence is CTSTTLAGGPAPYEQYF. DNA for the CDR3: TGTACCAGCACCACATTAGCGGGAGGGCCAGCTCCCTACGAGCAGTACTTC.

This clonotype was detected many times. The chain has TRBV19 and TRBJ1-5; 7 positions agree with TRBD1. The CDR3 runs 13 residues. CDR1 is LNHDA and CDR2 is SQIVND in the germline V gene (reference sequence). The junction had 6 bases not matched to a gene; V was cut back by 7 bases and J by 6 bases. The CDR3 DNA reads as TGTGCCAGTACCTCGACAGGGCGTCAGCCCCAGCATTTT. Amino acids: CASTSTGRQPQHF.

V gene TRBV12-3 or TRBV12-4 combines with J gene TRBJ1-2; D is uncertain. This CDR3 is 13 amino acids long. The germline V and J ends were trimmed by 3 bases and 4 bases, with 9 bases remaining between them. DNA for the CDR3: TGTGCCAGCAGTTTTGGTTACCCCTATGGCTACACCTTC. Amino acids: CASSFGYPYGYTF.